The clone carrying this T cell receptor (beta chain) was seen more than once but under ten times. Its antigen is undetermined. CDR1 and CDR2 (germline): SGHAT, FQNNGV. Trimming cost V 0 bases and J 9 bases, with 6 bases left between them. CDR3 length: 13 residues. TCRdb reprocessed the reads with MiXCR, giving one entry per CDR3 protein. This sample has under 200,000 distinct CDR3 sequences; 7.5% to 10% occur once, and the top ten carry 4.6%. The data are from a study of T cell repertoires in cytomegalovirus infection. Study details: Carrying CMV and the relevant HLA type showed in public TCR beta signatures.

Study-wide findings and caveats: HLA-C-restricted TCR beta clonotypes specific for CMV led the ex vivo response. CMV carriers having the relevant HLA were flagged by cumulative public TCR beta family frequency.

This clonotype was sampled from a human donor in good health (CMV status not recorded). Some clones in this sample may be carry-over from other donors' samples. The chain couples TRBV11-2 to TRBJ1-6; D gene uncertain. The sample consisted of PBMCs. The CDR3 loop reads CASSLERVSPLHF. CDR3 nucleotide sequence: TGTGCCAGCAGCTTAGAACGGGTTTCACCCCTCCACTTT.